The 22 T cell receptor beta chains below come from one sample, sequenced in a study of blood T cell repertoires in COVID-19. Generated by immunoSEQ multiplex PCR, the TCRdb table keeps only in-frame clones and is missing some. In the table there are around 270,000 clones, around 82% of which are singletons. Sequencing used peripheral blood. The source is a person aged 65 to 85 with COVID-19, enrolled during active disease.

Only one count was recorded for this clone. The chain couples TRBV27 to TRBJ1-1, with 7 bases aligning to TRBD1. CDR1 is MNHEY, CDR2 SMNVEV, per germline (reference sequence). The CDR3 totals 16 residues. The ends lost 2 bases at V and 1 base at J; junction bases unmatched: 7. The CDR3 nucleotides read TGTGCCAGCAGTTTAAGGACAGGTAGACAGAACACTGAAGCTTTCTTT. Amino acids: CASSLRTGRQNTEAFF.

Here the CDR3 DNA reads TGTGCCAGCAGCGGTCAAACAGTCCCCCACAGCACAGATACGCAGTATTTT. Translated: CASSGQTVPHSTDTQYF. The J gene is TRBJ2-3, the V gene TRBV9, with unresolved D. Germline V gene sequence: CDR1 SGDLS, CDR2 YYNGEE. V lost 3 bases and J lost 0, with 17 bases in between. The CDR3 is made up of 17 amino acids.

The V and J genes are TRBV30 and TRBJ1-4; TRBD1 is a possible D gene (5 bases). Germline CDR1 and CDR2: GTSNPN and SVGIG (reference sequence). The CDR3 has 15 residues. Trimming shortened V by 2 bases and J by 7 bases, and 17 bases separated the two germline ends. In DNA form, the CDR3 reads TGTGCCTGGAGTTCTACACCAGGGTGGGGTGAAAAACTGTTTTTT. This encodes CAWSSTPGWGEKLFF.

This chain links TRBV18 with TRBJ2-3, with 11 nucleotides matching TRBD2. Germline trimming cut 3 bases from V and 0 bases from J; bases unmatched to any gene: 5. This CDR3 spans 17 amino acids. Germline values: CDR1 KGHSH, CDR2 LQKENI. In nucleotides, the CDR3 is TGTGCCAGCTCACCGAAGACTAGCGGGGAAAGCACAGATACGCAGTATTTT. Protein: CASSPKTSGESTDTQYF.

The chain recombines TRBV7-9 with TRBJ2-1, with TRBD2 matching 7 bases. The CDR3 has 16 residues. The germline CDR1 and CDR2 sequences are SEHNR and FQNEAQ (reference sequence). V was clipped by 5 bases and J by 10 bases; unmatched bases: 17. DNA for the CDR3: TGTGCCAGCAGCCGGCCGGCAGCGGGACCTCCGTTAGAGCAGTTCTTC. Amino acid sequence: CASSRPAAGPPLEQFF. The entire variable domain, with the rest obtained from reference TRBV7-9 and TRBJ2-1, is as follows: DTGVSQNPRHKITKRGQNVTFRCDPISEHNRLYWYRQTLGQGPEFLTYFQNEAQLEKSRLLSDRFSAERPKGSFSTLEIQRTEQGDSAMYLCASSRPAAGPPLEQFFGPGTRLTVL.

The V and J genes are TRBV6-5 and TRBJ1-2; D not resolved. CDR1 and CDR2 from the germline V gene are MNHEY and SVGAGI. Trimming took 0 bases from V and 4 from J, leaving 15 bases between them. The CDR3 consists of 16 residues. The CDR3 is CASSYSNYDKSYGYTF. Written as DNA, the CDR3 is TGTGCCAGCAGTTACTCGAATTATGACAAGAGCTATGGCTACACCTTC.

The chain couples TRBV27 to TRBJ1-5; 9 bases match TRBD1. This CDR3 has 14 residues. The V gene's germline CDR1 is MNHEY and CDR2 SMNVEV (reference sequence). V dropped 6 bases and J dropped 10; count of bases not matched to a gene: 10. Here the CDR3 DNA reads TGTGCCAGCAGACTAGACAGGGGGGGCGGCCCCCAGCATTTT. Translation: CASRLDRGGGPQHF.

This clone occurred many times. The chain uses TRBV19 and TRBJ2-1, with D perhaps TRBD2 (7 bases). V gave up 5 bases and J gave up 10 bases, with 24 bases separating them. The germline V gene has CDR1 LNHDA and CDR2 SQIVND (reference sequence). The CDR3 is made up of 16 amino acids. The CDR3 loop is CASSSQFGGGRLEQFF. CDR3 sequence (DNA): TGTGCCAGTAGTTCCCAGTTTGGGGGGGGGCGGTTAGAGCAGTTCTTC.

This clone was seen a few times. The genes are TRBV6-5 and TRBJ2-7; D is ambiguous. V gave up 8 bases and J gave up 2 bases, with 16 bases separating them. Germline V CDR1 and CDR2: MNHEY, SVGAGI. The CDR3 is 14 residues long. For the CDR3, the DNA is TGTGCCAGCCTACCAATAGTCACAGCCTACGAGCAGTACTTC. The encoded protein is CASLPIVTAYEQYF.

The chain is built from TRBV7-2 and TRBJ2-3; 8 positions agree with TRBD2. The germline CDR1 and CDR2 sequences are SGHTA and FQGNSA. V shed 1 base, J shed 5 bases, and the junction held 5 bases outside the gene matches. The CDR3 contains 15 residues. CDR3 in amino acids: CASSLVGGALDTQYF. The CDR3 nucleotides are TGTGCCAGCAGCTTAGTCGGGGGGGCCTTAGATACGCAGTATTTT.

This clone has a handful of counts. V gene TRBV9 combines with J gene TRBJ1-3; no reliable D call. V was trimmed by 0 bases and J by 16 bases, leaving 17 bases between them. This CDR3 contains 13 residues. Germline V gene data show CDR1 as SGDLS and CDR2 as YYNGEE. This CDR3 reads CASSVEGGPNVYF. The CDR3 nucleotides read TGTGCCAGCAGCGTAGAGGGAGGGCCCAACGTGTATTTT.

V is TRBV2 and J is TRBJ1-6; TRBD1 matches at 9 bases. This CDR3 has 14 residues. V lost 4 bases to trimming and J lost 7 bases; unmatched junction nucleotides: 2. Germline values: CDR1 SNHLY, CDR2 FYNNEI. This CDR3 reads CASSGGTGNSPLHF. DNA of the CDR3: TGTGCCAGCAGTGGTGGGACAGGGAATTCACCCCTCCACTTT. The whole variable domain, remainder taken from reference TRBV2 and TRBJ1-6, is EPEVTQTPSHQVTQMGQEVILRCVPISNHLYFYWYRQILGQKVEFLVSFYNNEISEKSEIFDDQFSVERPDGSNFTLKIRSTKLEDSAMYFCASSGGTGNSPLHFGNGTRLTVT.

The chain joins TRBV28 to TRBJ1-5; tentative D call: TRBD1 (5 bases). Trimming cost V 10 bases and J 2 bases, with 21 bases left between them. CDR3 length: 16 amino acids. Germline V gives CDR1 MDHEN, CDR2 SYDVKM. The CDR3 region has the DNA TGTGCCACCCTTAGCCGAGGGGCGGGGGGCAATCAGCCCCAGCATTTT. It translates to CATLSRGAGGNQPQHF.

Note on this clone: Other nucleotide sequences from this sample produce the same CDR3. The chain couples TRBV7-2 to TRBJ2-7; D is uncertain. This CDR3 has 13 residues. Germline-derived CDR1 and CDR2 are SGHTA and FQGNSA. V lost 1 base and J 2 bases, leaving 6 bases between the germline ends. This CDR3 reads CASSLVSAYEQYF. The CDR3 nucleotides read TGTGCCAGCAGCTTAGTCAGTGCCTACGAGCAGTACTTC. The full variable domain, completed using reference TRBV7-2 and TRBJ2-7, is GAGVSQSPSNKVTEKGKDVELRCDPISGHTALYWYRQSLGQGLEFLIYFQGNSAPDKSGLPSDRFSAERTGGSVSTLTIQRTQQEDSAVYLCASSLVSAYEQYFGPGTRLTVT.

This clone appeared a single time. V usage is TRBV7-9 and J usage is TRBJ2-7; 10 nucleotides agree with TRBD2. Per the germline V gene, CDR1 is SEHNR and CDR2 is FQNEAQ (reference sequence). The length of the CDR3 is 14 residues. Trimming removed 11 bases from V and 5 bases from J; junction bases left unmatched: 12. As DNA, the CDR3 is TGTGCCGGGGGGAGGGCTAGCGGGAGACACGAGCAGTACTTC. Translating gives CAGGRASGRHEQYF.

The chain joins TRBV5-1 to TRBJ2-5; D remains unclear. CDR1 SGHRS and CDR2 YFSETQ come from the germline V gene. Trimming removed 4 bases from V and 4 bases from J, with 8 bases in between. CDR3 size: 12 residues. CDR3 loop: CASSLNSETQYF. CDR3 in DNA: TGCGCCAGCAGCCTAAATTCAGAGACCCAGTACTTC.

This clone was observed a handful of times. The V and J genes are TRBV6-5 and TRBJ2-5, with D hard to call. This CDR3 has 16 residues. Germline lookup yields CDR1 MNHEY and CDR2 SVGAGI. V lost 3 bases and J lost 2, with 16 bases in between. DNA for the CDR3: TGTGCCAGCAGTTATCGGGTCACTCGTGGGCAAGAGACCCAGTACTTC. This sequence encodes CASSYRVTRGQETQYF.

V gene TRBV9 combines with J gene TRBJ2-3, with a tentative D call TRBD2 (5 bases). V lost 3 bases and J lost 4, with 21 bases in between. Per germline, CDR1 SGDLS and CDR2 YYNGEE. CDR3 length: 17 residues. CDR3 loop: CASSAAMSGSGADTQYF. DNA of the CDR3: TGTGCCAGCAGCGCGGCTATGTCGGGGAGTGGAGCAGATACGCAGTATTTT.

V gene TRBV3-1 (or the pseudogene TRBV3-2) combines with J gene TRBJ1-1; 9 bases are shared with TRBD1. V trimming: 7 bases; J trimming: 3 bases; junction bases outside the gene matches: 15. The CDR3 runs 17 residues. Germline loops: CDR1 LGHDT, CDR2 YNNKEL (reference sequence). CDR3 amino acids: CASTPKDRGVGDTEAFF. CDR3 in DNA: TGTGCCAGCACCCCAAAGGACAGGGGAGTTGGTGACACTGAAGCTTTCTTT.

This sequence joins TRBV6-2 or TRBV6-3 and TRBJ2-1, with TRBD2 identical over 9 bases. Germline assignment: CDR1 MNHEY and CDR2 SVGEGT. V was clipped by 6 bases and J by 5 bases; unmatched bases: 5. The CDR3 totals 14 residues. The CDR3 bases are TGTGCCAGCAGCCTCAGCGGGGGGCACAATGAGCAGTTCTTC. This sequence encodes CASSLSGGHNEQFF.

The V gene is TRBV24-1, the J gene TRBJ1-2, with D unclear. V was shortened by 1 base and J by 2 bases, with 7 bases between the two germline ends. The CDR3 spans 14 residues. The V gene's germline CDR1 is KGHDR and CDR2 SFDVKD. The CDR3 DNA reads TGTGCCACCAGTGATTTTGTCAGAAACTATGGCTACACCTTC. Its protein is CATSDFVRNYGYTF.

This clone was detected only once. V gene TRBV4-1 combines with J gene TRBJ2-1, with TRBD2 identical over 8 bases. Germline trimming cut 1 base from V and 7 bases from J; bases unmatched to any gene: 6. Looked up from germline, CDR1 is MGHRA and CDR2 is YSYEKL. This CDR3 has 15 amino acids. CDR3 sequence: CASSQGPLAANEQFF. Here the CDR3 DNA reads TGCGCCAGCAGCCAAGGTCCACTAGCGGCAAATGAGCAGTTCTTC.